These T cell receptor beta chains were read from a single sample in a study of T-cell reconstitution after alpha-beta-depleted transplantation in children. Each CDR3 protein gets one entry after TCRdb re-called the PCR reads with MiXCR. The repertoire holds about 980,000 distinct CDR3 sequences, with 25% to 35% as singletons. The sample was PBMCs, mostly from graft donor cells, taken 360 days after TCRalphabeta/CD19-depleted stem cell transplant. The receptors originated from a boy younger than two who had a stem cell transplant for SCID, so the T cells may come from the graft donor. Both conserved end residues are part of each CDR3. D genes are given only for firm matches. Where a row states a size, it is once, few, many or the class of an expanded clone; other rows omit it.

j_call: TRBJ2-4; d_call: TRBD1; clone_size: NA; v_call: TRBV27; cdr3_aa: CASSFLDRVDIQYF; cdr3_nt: TGTGCCAGCAGTTTTCTTGACAGGGTAGACATTCAGTACTTC
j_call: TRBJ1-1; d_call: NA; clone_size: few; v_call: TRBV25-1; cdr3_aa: CASSEWGRAEAFF; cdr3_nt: TGTGCCAGCAGTGAATGGGGTAGGGCTGAAGCTTTCTTT
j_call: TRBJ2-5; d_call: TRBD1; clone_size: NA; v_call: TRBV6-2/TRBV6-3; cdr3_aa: CASKQTGMFPETQYF; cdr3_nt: TGTGCCAGCAAGCAGACAGGGATGTTTCCGGAGACCCAGTACTTC
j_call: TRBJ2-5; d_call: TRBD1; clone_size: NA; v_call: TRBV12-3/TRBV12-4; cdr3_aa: CASRADRALGETQYF; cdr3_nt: TGTGCCAGCAGGGCGGACAGGGCCCTGGGGGAGACCCAGTACTTC
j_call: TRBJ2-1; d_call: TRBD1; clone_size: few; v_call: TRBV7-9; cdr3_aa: CASSLLVGQGYNEQFF; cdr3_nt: TGTGCCAGCAGCTTATTGGTGGGACAGGGGTACAATGAGCAGTTCTTC
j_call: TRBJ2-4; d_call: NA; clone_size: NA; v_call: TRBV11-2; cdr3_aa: CASSLVSRANIQYF; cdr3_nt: TGTGCCAGCAGCTTAGTGTCCAGGGCCAACATTCAGTACTTC
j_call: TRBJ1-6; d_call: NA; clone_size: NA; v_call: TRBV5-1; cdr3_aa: CASSPGTKGSPLHF; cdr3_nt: TGCGCCAGCAGTCCCGGGACGAAGGGTTCACCCCTCCACTTT
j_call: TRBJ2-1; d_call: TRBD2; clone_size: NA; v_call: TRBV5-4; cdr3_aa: CASSPGLAGLTYNEQFF; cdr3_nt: TGTGCCAGCAGCCCCGGACTAGCGGGCCTTACCTACAATGAGCAGTTCTTC
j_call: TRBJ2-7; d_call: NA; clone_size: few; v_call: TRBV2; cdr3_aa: CASSGYRSYEQYF; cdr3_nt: TGTGCCAGCAGTGGTTACAGATCCTACGAGCAGTACTTC
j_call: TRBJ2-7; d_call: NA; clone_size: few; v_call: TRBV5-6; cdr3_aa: CASSLYGSYEQYF; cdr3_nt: TGTGCCAGCAGCTTGTACGGGTCCTACGAGCAGTACTTC
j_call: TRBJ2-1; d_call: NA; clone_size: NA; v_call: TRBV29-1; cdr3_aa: CSVENNEQFF; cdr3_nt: TGCAGCGTTGAAAACAATGAGCAGTTCTTC
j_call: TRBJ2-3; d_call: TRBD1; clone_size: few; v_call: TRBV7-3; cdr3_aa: CASSLGQGAFDTQYF; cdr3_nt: TGTGCCAGCAGCTTAGGACAGGGGGCTTTTGATACGCAGTATTTT
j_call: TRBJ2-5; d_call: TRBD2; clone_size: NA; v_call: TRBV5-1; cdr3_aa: CASSTGLGEETQYF; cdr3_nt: TGCGCCAGCAGCACGGGACTAGGGGAAGAGACCCAGTACTTC
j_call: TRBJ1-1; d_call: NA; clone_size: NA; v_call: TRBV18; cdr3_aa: CASSPNPPNTEAFF; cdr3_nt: TGTGCCAGCTCACCCAATCCCCCGAACACTGAAGCTTTCTTT
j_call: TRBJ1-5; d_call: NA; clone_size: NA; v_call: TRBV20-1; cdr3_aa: CSATGGQHF; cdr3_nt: TGCAGTGCCACCGGGGGTCAGCATTTT
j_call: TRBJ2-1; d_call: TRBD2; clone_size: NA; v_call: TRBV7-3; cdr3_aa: CASSFSGGVNEQFF; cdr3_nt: TGTGCCAGCAGCTTTAGCGGGGGGGTGAATGAGCAGTTCTTC
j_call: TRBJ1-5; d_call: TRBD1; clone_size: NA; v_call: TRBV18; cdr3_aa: CASSPTQDRVQPQHF; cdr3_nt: TGTGCCAGCTCACCAACCCAAGACAGGGTGCAGCCCCAGCATTTT
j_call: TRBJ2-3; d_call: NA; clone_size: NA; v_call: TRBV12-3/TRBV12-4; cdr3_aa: CASSSGTFTQYF; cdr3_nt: TGTGCCAGCAGCTCCGGGACTTTTACGCAGTATTTT
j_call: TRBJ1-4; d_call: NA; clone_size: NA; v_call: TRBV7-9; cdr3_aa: CASSLHLVGEKLFF; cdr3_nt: TGTGCCAGCAGCTTGCATCTGGTTGGTGAAAAACTGTTTTTT
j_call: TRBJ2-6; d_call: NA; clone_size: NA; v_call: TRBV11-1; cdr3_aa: CASSGSWLRTSGTSGANVLTF; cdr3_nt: TGTGCCAGCAGCGGGTCATGGTTAAGGACCTCAGGGACCTCTGGGGCCAACGTCCTGACTTTC
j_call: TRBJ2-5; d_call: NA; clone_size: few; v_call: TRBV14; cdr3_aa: CASSQDVAGGTQYF; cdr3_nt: TGTGCCAGCAGCCAAGATGTTGCCGGGGGGACCCAGTACTTC
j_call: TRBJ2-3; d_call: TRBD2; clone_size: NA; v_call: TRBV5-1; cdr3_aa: CASSWSSGALTDTQYF; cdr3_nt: TGCGCCAGCAGCTGGTCTAGCGGGGCCCTCACAGATACGCAGTATTTT
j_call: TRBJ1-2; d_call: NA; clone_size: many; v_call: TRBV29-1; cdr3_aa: CSVERPLGGYTF; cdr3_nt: TGCAGCGTTGAACGGCCCTTAGGGGGCTACACCTTC
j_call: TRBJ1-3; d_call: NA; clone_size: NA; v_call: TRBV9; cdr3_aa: CASSVGGGNSGNTIYF; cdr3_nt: TGTGCCAGCAGCGTAGGAGGGGGAAACTCTGGAAACACCATATATTTT
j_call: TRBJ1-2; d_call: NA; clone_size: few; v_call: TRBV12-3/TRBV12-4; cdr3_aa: CASTAGRGRSYGYTF; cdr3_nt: TGTGCCAGCACCGCAGGGAGAGGGCGCTCCTATGGCTACACCTTC
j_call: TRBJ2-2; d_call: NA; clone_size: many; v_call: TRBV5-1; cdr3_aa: CASSAVPTGLTGELFF; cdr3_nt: TGCGCCAGCAGCGCGGTGCCCACAGGGCTCACCGGGGAGCTGTTTTTT
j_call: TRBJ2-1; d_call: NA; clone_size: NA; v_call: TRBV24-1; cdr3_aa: CATSVSGGGSNEQFF; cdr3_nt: TGTGCCACCAGTGTCAGTGGAGGGGGCAGCAATGAGCAGTTCTTC
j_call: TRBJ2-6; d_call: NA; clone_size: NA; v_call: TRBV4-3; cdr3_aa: CASSQATSGTGANVLTF; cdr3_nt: TGCGCCAGCAGCCAAGCGACGTCAGGGACTGGGGCCAACGTCCTGACTTTC
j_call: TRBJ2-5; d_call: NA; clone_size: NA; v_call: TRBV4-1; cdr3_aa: CASSRDKGTQETQYF; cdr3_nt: TGCGCCAGCAGCCGAGATAAGGGGACCCAAGAGACCCAGTACTTC
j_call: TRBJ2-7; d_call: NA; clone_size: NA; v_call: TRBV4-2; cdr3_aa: CASSQDRQIDYEQYF; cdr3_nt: TGTGCCAGCAGCCAAGATCGGCAGATCGACTACGAGCAGTACTTC
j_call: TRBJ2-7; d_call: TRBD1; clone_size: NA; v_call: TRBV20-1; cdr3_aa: CSARASGTGRQEQYF; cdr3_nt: TGCAGTGCTAGAGCATCCGGGACAGGGAGGCAAGAGCAGTACTTC
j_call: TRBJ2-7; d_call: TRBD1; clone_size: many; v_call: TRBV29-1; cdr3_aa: CSVTRDRGYEQYF; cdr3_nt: TGCAGCGTGACCCGGGACAGAGGCTACGAGCAGTACTTC
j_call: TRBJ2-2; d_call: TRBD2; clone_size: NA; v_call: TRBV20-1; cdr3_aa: CSARQFLAGVSGELFF; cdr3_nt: TGCAGTGCTAGACAATTCCTAGCGGGGGTTAGCGGGGAGCTGTTTTTT
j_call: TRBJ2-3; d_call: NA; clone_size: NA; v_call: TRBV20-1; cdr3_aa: CSARDLDISTDTQYF; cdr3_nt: TGCAGTGCTAGAGATCTCGATATTAGCACAGATACGCAGTATTTT
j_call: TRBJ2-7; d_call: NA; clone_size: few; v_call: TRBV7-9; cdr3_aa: CASSLIQGGRPYEQYF; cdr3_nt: TGTGCCAGCAGCTTAATCCAGGGAGGCCGTCCCTACGAGCAGTACTTC
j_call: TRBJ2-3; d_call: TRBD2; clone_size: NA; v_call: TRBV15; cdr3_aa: CATSLRLANTDTQYF; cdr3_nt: TGTGCCACCAGCCTCCGACTAGCGAACACAGATACGCAGTATTTT
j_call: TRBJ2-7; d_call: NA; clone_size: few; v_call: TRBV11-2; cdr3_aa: CASSTYGGSPYEQYF; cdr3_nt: TGTGCCAGCAGCACCTATGGCGGATCCCCCTACGAGCAGTACTTC
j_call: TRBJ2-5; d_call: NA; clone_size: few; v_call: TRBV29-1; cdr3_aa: CSATMASRETQYF; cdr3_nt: TGCAGCGCTACCATGGCTTCCAGAGAGACCCAGTACTTC
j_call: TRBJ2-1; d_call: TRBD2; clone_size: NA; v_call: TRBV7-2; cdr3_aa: CASTPTRTGLAQQFF; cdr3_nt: TGTGCCAGCACCCCAACTCGGACGGGACTAGCCCAGCAGTTCTTC
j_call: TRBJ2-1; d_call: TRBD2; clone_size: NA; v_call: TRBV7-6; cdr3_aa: CASSLELAGLGNEQFF; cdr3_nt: TGTGCCAGCAGCTTAGAGCTAGCGGGTCTAGGCAATGAGCAGTTCTTC
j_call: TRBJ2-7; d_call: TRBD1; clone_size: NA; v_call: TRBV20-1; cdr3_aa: CSASGTGVEQYF; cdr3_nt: TGCAGTGCTTCCGGGACAGGGGTCGAGCAGTACTTC
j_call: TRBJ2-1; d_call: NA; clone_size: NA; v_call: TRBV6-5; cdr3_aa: CASSYGVPYNEQFF; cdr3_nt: TGTGCCAGCAGTTACGGGGTCCCTTACAATGAGCAGTTCTTC
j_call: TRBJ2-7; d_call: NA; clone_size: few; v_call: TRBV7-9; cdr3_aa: CASSFFRGLTYEQYF; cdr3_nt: TGTGCCAGCAGCTTCTTTCGCGGATTAACCTACGAGCAGTACTTC
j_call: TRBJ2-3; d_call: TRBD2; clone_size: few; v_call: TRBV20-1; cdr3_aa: CSAQRAGRADTQYF; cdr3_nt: TGCAGTGCTCAGCGGGCGGGGAGGGCAGATACGCAGTATTTT
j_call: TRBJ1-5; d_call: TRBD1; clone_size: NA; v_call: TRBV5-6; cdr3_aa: CASSLPLRTGGETSNQPQHF; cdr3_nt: TGTGCCAGCAGCTTGCCGCTGAGGACAGGGGGCGAGACGAGCAATCAGCCCCAGCATTTT